This is a list of T cell receptor beta chains from one sample in a study of PD-1 blockade in classical Hodgkin lymphoma. Produced via immunoSEQ multiplex PCR; TCRdb's table is partial and in-frame only. The data contain nearly 55,000 clones, 65% to 85% of them singletons. The material was peripheral blood mononuclear cells (PBMCs), obtained at baseline. The receptors were gathered from a human donor with classical Hodgkin lymphoma. Each CDR3 is given with its conserved first and last residue. Each record gives: D gene, V gene, J gene, clone size, CDR3 protein, CDR3 DNA. D genes are given only for firm matches. The size of a clone is reported for some rows only, either as once, few or many, or as a class for expanded clones.

d_gene: NA; v_gene: TRBV19; j_gene: TRBJ1-5; abundance: few; CDR3aa: CASGGPNNQPQHF; CDR3nt: TGTGCCTCGGGGGGGCCTAACAATCAGCCCCAGCATTTT
d_gene: TRBD1; v_gene: TRBV29-1; j_gene: TRBJ2-1; abundance: NA; CDR3aa: CSVGTGVNPYNEQFF; CDR3nt: TGCAGCGTTGGGACAGGGGTAAATCCCTACAATGAGCAGTTCTTC
d_gene: NA; v_gene: TRBV5-5; j_gene: TRBJ2-6; abundance: once; CDR3aa: CASSISGRVASGANVLTF; CDR3nt: TGTGCCAGCAGCATATCGGGACGCGTCGCCTCTGGGGCCAACGTCCTGACTTTC
d_gene: NA; v_gene: TRBV6-4; j_gene: TRBJ2-2; abundance: NA; CDR3aa: CASSYSAETGELFF; CDR3nt: TGTGCCAGCAGTTATAGCGCCGAAACCGGGGAGCTGTTTTTT
d_gene: NA; v_gene: TRBV21-1; j_gene: TRBJ1-5; abundance: NA; CDR3aa: CASSKVLQGSQPQHF; CDR3nt: TGTGCCAGCAGCAAAGTATTACAGGGTAGCCAGCCCCAGCATTTT
d_gene: TRBD1; v_gene: TRBV6-5; j_gene: TRBJ1-5; abundance: NA; CDR3aa: CASRPTGWADQPQHF; CDR3nt: TGTGCCAGCAGGCCGACAGGGTGGGCCGATCAGCCCCAGCATTTT
d_gene: TRBD2; v_gene: TRBV2; j_gene: TRBJ2-2; abundance: NA; CDR3aa: CASTLGTSGKWQNTGELFF; CDR3nt: TGTGCCAGCACCCTCGGGACTAGCGGGAAATGGCAGAACACCGGGGAGCTGTTTTTT
d_gene: NA; v_gene: TRBV11-3; j_gene: TRBJ2-1; abundance: NA; CDR3aa: CASSPDTLGNEQFF; CDR3nt: TGTGCCAGCAGCCCTGACACTCTAGGCAATGAGCAGTTCTTC
d_gene: TRBD1; v_gene: TRBV12-5; j_gene: TRBJ2-1; abundance: NA; CDR3aa: CASGLGDRGNEQFF; CDR3nt: TGTGCTAGTGGTTTGGGGGACAGGGGGAATGAGCAGTTCTTC
d_gene: TRBD2; v_gene: TRBV7-2; j_gene: TRBJ2-4; abundance: NA; CDR3aa: CASSFGLEVDIQYF; CDR3nt: TGTGCCAGCAGCTTTGGACTAGAGGTAGACATTCAGTACTTC
d_gene: TRBD1; v_gene: TRBV5-1; j_gene: TRBJ2-7; abundance: NA; CDR3aa: CASSLAGTGSPGGYEQYF; CDR3nt: TGCGCCAGCAGCTTGGCCGGGACAGGGTCACCCGGGGGATACGAGCAGTACTTC
d_gene: NA; v_gene: TRBV25-1; j_gene: TRBJ1-1; abundance: NA; CDR3aa: CASSEYRPRGQNTEAFF; CDR3nt: TGTGCCAGCAGTGAATATAGGCCCCGCGGTCAGAACACTGAAGCTTTCTTT
d_gene: TRBD2; v_gene: TRBV7-2; j_gene: TRBJ2-5; abundance: NA; CDR3aa: CASSLVASGQETQYF; CDR3nt: TGTGCCAGCAGCTTAGTGGCTAGCGGCCAAGAGACCCAGTACTTC
d_gene: TRBD2; v_gene: TRBV20-1; j_gene: TRBJ2-5; abundance: NA; CDR3aa: CSAGGGETQYF; CDR3nt: TGCAGTGCTGGCGGGGGAGAGACCCAGTACTTC
d_gene: NA; v_gene: TRBV6-5; j_gene: TRBJ1-1; abundance: NA; CDR3aa: CASRLGHFTEAFF; CDR3nt: TGTGCCAGCAGATTAGGACACTTCACTGAAGCTTTCTTT
d_gene: NA; v_gene: TRBV19; j_gene: TRBJ1-1; abundance: few; CDR3aa: CASSIGRNTEAFF; CDR3nt: TGTGCCAGTAGTATAGGTCGTAACACTGAAGCTTTCTTT
d_gene: NA; v_gene: TRBV11-3; j_gene: TRBJ1-4; abundance: NA; CDR3aa: CASSGLTNEKLFF; CDR3nt: TGTGCCAGCTCGGGACTAACTAATGAAAAACTGTTTTTT
d_gene: TRBD1; v_gene: TRBV30; j_gene: TRBJ1-5; abundance: NA; CDR3aa: CAWSTGAGQPQHF; CDR3nt: TGTGCCTGGTCTACAGGGGCGGGTCAGCCCCAGCATTTT
d_gene: NA; v_gene: TRBV14; j_gene: TRBJ2-3; abundance: NA; CDR3aa: CASSQDLSTDTQYF; CDR3nt: TGTGCCAGCAGCCAAGATCTTAGCACAGATACGCAGTATTTT
d_gene: NA; v_gene: TRBV19; j_gene: TRBJ1-5; abundance: NA; CDR3aa: CASSILGNQPQHF; CDR3nt: TGTGCCAGTAGTATCCTGGGCAATCAGCCCCAGCATTTT
d_gene: NA; v_gene: TRBV10-1; j_gene: TRBJ2-5; abundance: NA; CDR3aa: CASSSKDFQETQYF; CDR3nt: TGCGCCAGCAGCTCAAAGGATTTTCAAGAGACCCAGTACTTC
d_gene: NA; v_gene: TRBV13; j_gene: TRBJ1-3; abundance: NA; CDR3aa: CASSLQGNTIYF; CDR3nt: TGTGCCAGCAGTTTACAGGGAAACACCATATATTTT
d_gene: NA; v_gene: TRBV5-4; j_gene: TRBJ2-5; abundance: NA; CDR3aa: CASSLAGRQETQYF; CDR3nt: TGTGCCAGCAGCTTGGCCGGCAGACAAGAGACCCAGTACTTC
d_gene: TRBD2; v_gene: TRBV18; j_gene: TRBJ2-1; abundance: once; CDR3aa: CASSPLSSGGDEQFF; CDR3nt: TGTGCCAGCTCACCACTGTCTAGCGGGGGGGATGAGCAGTTCTTC
d_gene: TRBD1; v_gene: TRBV29-1; j_gene: TRBJ2-7; abundance: NA; CDR3aa: CSGRQGYEQYF; CDR3nt: TGCAGCGGCCGACAGGGGTACGAGCAGTACTTC
d_gene: NA; v_gene: TRBV19; j_gene: TRBJ2-1; abundance: NA; CDR3aa: CASTTGAGRSSRYNEQFF; CDR3nt: TGTGCCAGTACAACGGGGGCCGGCCGGTCTAGTCGGTACAATGAGCAGTTCTTC
d_gene: NA; v_gene: TRBV7-9; j_gene: TRBJ1-1; abundance: NA; CDR3aa: CASSYQVNTEAFF; CDR3nt: TGTGCCAGCAGCTATCAAGTGAACACTGAAGCTTTCTTT
d_gene: NA; v_gene: TRBV10-3; j_gene: TRBJ1-5; abundance: NA; CDR3aa: CAIRAAYSNQPQHF; CDR3nt: TGTGCCATCAGGGCAGCTTATAGCAATCAGCCCCAGCATTTT
d_gene: NA; v_gene: TRBV28; j_gene: TRBJ2-6; abundance: NA; CDR3aa: CASSLDSSGANVLTF; CDR3nt: TGTGCCAGCAGTCTAGATAGCTCTGGGGCCAACGTCCTGACTTTC
d_gene: NA; v_gene: TRBV9; j_gene: TRBJ2-2; abundance: NA; CDR3aa: CASSVEGRALELFF; CDR3nt: TGTGCCAGCAGCGTAGAGGGGCGGGCTCTGGAGCTGTTTTTT
d_gene: NA; v_gene: TRBV4-3; j_gene: TRBJ2-3; abundance: NA; CDR3aa: CASSQEPGAGATTDTQYF; CDR3nt: TGCGCCAGCAGCCAAGAGCCCGGGGCAGGGGCTACCACAGATACGCAGTATTTT
d_gene: NA; v_gene: TRBV21-1; j_gene: TRBJ2-1; abundance: NA; CDR3aa: CASSKRLSGPYNEQFF; CDR3nt: TGTGCCAGCAGCAAACGGTTGAGCGGACCTTACAATGAGCAGTTCTTC
d_gene: TRBD2; v_gene: TRBV29-1; j_gene: TRBJ2-2; abundance: NA; CDR3aa: CSAGERDAGELFF; CDR3nt: TGCAGCGCCGGGGAGCGGGACGCCGGGGAGCTGTTTTTT
d_gene: NA; v_gene: TRBV7-9; j_gene: TRBJ1-2; abundance: NA; CDR3aa: CASSLPSAGSSGEGYTF; CDR3nt: TGTGCCAGCAGCTTACCGTCGGCAGGTTCCTCAGGAGAAGGCTACACCTTC
d_gene: NA; v_gene: TRBV6-4; j_gene: TRBJ2-2; abundance: NA; CDR3aa: CASGSNTGELFF; CDR3nt: TGTGCCAGCGGGTCGAACACCGGGGAGCTGTTTTTT
d_gene: NA; v_gene: TRBV9; j_gene: TRBJ1-1; abundance: NA; CDR3aa: CASSVSPVGNTEAFF; CDR3nt: TGTGCCAGCAGCGTCTCCCCGGTTGGGAACACTGAAGCTTTCTTT
d_gene: NA; v_gene: TRBV9; j_gene: TRBJ2-3; abundance: NA; CDR3aa: CASSVELITDTQYF; CDR3nt: TGTGCCAGCAGCGTAGAGCTTATCACAGATACGCAGTATTTT
d_gene: NA; v_gene: TRBV7-3; j_gene: TRBJ1-1; abundance: NA; CDR3aa: CASSLRAGRNTEAFF; CDR3nt: TGTGCCAGCAGCTTAAGGGCGGGCAGGAACACTGAAGCTTTCTTT
d_gene: NA; v_gene: TRBV4-1; j_gene: TRBJ2-1; abundance: NA; CDR3aa: CASSPGPLSYNEQFF; CDR3nt: TGCGCCAGCAGCCCCGGTCCGCTCTCCTACAATGAGCAGTTCTTC
d_gene: NA; v_gene: TRBV30; j_gene: TRBJ1-1; abundance: NA; CDR3aa: CAWSRTEMNTEAFF; CDR3nt: TGTGCCTGGAGCCGGACAGAGATGAACACTGAAGCTTTCTTT
d_gene: NA; v_gene: TRBV7-8; j_gene: TRBJ1-2; abundance: NA; CDR3aa: CASSLEPRYRTNYGYTF; CDR3nt: TGTGCCAGCAGCTTAGAGCCCCGGTACAGGACGAACTATGGCTACACCTTC
d_gene: NA; v_gene: TRBV6-6; j_gene: TRBJ1-2; abundance: NA; CDR3aa: CASSYSQGSSYGYTF; CDR3nt: TGTGCCAGCAGTTACTCCCAGGGATCAAGCTATGGCTACACCTTC
d_gene: NA; v_gene: TRBV7-8; j_gene: TRBJ2-1; abundance: few; CDR3aa: CASSLAHNQRNEQFF; CDR3nt: TGTGCCAGCAGCTTAGCGCACAACCAACGCAATGAGCAGTTCTTC
d_gene: NA; v_gene: TRBV30; j_gene: TRBJ1-2; abundance: NA; CDR3aa: CAGDGGFYGYTF; CDR3nt: TGTGCGGGGGACGGGGGGTTCTATGGCTACACCTTC
d_gene: NA; v_gene: TRBV29-1; j_gene: TRBJ1-1; abundance: NA; CDR3aa: CSVVRTMNTEAFF; CDR3nt: TGCAGCGTTGTAAGGACCATGAACACTGAAGCTTTCTTT
d_gene: NA; v_gene: TRBV7-9; j_gene: TRBJ2-5; abundance: few; CDR3aa: CASSRWGGETQYF; CDR3nt: TGTGCCAGCAGCCGCTGGGGAGGAGAGACCCAGTACTTC
d_gene: NA; v_gene: TRBV5-6; j_gene: TRBJ1-3; abundance: once; CDR3aa: CASSLRIWGNTIYF; CDR3nt: TGTGCCAGCAGCTTGAGAATCTGGGGAAACACCATATATTTT
d_gene: NA; v_gene: TRBV6-5; j_gene: TRBJ1-2; abundance: few; CDR3aa: CASSYSGVSNYGYTF; CDR3nt: TGTGCCAGCAGTTACTCGGGCGTCAGCAACTATGGCTACACCTTC
d_gene: NA; v_gene: TRBV9; j_gene: TRBJ2-3; abundance: NA; CDR3aa: CASSVGRRDTQYF; CDR3nt: TGTGCCAGCAGCGTAGGACGGAGAGATACGCAGTATTTT